This record looks at one TCR beta chain sequence and its context. Trimming left V 5 bases short and J 3 bases short, with 14 bases between. Germline values: CDR1 MDHEN, CDR2 SYDVKM. The length of the CDR3 is 15 residues. This sample was included in a study of blood T cell repertoires in COVID-19. Study summary: Specimens from acute and convalescent COVID-19 originated in the United States, Italy and Spain. PBMCs, B-cell-depleted T cells, or T cells provided the cDNA or gDNA that made up the material.

As originally analysed: Researchers report that nucleated cell counts were estimated from reference gene primer amplification. The assay was immunoSEQ multiplex PCR, and TCRdb's table has in-frame clones only and misses some. For V, J and clone size, that table is used; D and trimming come from the DNA. The sample contains over 150,000 clones, around 87% of which appear only once. This chain joins TRBV28 and TRBJ2-1; TRBD2 might be the D (6 bases). Material for sequencing was peripheral blood. The source is a woman between 70 and 85 years old with COVID-19, enrolled during active disease. The CDR3 DNA sequence: TGTGCCAGCAGTGACGACGGGAGAAGCTACAATGAGCAGTTCTTC. This translates into CASSDDGRSYNEQFF.